The 3 T cell receptor beta chains below were found in one sample sequenced in a study of blood T cell repertoires in COVID-19 (dated by TCRdb to 2018 to 2020). Receptor libraries were prepared by the immunoSEQ multiplex PCR assay. What TCRdb holds here is the immuneACCESS table cut down to in-frame rearrangements. Part of the clones is not present; checked against another copy, under half of the missing clones reflect an unresolved V gene, and the others are unexplained. This sample holds about 180,000 clones; roughly 87% were observed only once. Jointly, the top ten make up 1.2% of the sample. The sequencing sample was made of PBMCs or T cells enriched from blood (not recorded which). Every receptor here comes from a human donor with acute COVID-19. The donor label of this sample is uncertain.

The chain has TRBV11-2 and TRBJ2-3, with D possibly matching TRBD1 (6 bases). This CDR3 spans 13 amino acids. The germline CDR1 and CDR2 sequences are SGHAT and FQNNGV. V was pared by 8 bases and J by 1 base, with 10 bases between. The CDR3 sequence: CASGDIRTDTQYF. The CDR3 bases are TGTGCCAGCGGGGACATCCGCACAGATACGCAGTATTTT.

This rearrangement joins TRBV5-1 to TRBJ2-3, with 8 positions matching TRBD2. CDR3 length equals 18 residues. Germline CDR1 and CDR2: SGHRS and YFSETQ. The trim removed 4 bases at V and 0 bases at J, leaving 13 bases unmatched. The CDR3 region has the DNA TGCGCCAGCAGCCGAGGTCTTGCGGGGGGCTTTAGCACAGATACGCAGTATTTT. Protein sequence: CASSRGLAGGFSTDTQYF.

The rearrangement links TRBV6-2 or TRBV6-3 to TRBJ2-7; D uncertain. The CDR3 runs 12 residues. Trimming shortened V by 3 bases and J by 3 bases, and 6 bases separated the two germline ends. Germline V gene data show CDR1 as MNHEY and CDR2 as SVGEGT. The CDR3 nucleotides read TGTGCCAGCAGTTATAACAACTACGAGCAGTACTTC. Residues: CASSYNNYEQYF.